One and the same sample provided the 24 T cell receptor beta chains below, sequenced in a study of vaccination and CD4 T cells after COVID-19. Treatment noted: roughly ten-day PBMC culture with coronavirus spike peptide pools or control peptides (ViraFEST assay). One should note that the unexposed donor's CD4+ T cells were collected before the COVID-19 pandemic (2011-2018). Oncomine TCR Beta short-read sequencing was applied to DNA from cultured CD4+ T cells. Genomic DNA was extracted from cultured CD4+ T cells. A single record per CDR3 protein comes from TCRdb applying MiXCR to the PCR reads. The sample lists 9,000 to 10,000 distinct CDR3 sequences; around 30% were seen once. Their specific antigens are unknown. The sequenced sample was CD4+ T cells from blood, cultured in vitro. Receptors originate from a human donor in good health.

The sample holds a few counts of this clonotype. The chain recombines TRBV4-1 with TRBJ2-7; maybe TRBD1 (6 bases). The CDR3 extends over 15 amino acids. V gave up 4 bases and J gave up 0 bases, with 13 bases separating them. In germline, CDR1 is MGHRA, CDR2 YSYEKL. The CDR3 here is CASSPQGTRSYEQYF. The CDR3 DNA is TGCGCCAGCAGCCCCCAGGGGACGCGCTCCTACGAGCAGTACTTC.

V gene TRBV28 combines with J gene TRBJ2-7; D not resolved. V dropped 5 bases and J dropped 7 bases, with 9 bases sitting between them. Looked up from germline, CDR1 is MDHEN and CDR2 is SYDVKM. This CDR3 is built from 11 residues. CDR3 DNA sequence: TGTGCCAGCAGTACCCGCCCAGAGCAGTACTTC. Translated: CASSTRPEQYF.

This clonotype has only a few counts. The chain has TRBV30 and TRBJ1-2, with D unresolved. With 2 bases removed from V and 3 bases from J, the gap between germline ends came to 10 bases. This CDR3 has 13 residues. Germline CDR1 and CDR2: GTSNPN and SVGIG (reference sequence). The CDR3 sequence is CAWSPPGHYGYTF. The CDR3 DNA is TGTGCCTGGAGTCCCCCAGGTCACTATGGCTACACCTTC.

This chain links TRBV6-4 with TRBJ1-2; the D is unclear. The V end was cut by 5 bases, the J end by 7 bases, with 17 bases between. Germline CDR1 reads MRHNA; CDR2 reads SNTAGT. The CDR3 totals 14 residues. CDR3 sequence reads: CASSMIEGTGGYTF. The CDR3 bases are TGTGCCAGCAGTATGATCGAGGGTACCGGTGGCTACACCTTC.

This chain joins TRBV5-5 and TRBJ1-2; the D gene is possibly TRBD1 (5 bases). The ends were cut back, 4 bases at V and 4 bases at J, with 11 bases in the middle. CDR3 length: 13 residues. Germline CDR1 reads SGHKS; CDR2 reads YYEKEE (reference sequence). The CDR3 here is CASSLDSTYGYTF. The CDR3 nucleotides are TGTGCCAGCAGCCTAGACAGTACCTATGGCTACACCTTC.

The genes are TRBV9 and TRBJ2-1; D is possibly TRBD1 or TRBD2 (5 bases each). The V gene lost 1 base and the J gene lost 8 bases, with 10 bases spanning the gap. The CDR3 has 13 amino acids. Germline V CDR1 and CDR2: SGDLS, YYNGEE. In nucleotides, the CDR3 is TGTGCCAGCAGCGTACGAGGGGTCGATGAGCAGTTCTTC. Translated, it gives CASSVRGVDEQFF.

The genes are TRBV11-2 and TRBJ1-3; D not certain. Germline-derived CDR1 and CDR2 are SGHAT and FQNNGV. The CDR3 covers 15 residues. V lost 5 bases and J 4 bases, leaving 15 bases between the germline ends. This CDR3 is CASSDSRGAGNTIYF. DNA of the CDR3: TGTGCCAGCAGCGATTCCCGGGGAGCCGGAAACACCATATATTTT.

The chain is built from TRBV19 and TRBJ2-3, with TRBD2 as a possible D gene (5 bases). CDR1 and CDR2 (germline): LNHDA, SQIVND (reference sequence). The V and J ends lost 5 bases and 0 bases respectively, with 18 bases between them. This CDR3 has 17 amino acids. CDR3 nucleotides: TGTGCCAGTAGTCGGAGTTCTAGCAGAAGCAGCACAGATACGCAGTATTTT. As protein: CASSRSSSRSSTDTQYF.

This clonotype was picked up a small number of times. Germline is not matched at one junction end, which may reflect a read error. CDR3 DNA: TGTGCTAGCAGCTTAGGGACACAAGGCGAGCAGTACTTC. It translates to CASSLGTQGEQYF. The chain combines TRBV7-7 with TRBJ2-7; possible D gene TRBD1, 6 bases. This CDR3 has 13 amino acids. CDR1 and CDR2 (germline): SSHAT, FNYEAQ (reference sequence).

This clonotype was recorded a few times. The V call is TRBV20-1, the J call TRBJ2-2; weak D call: TRBD1 (5 bases). Between the trimmed V and J ends, which lost 2 bases and 5 bases, there was a span of 6 bases. This CDR3 has 12 amino acids. Germline-derived CDR1 and CDR2 are DFQATT and SNEGSKA (reference sequence). The DNA of the CDR3 is TGCAGTGCTAGAAGGGGTACCGGGGAGCTGTTTTTT. Translating it yields CSARRGTGELFF.

The V call is TRBV20-1, the J call TRBJ2-7, with TRBD2 matching 11 bases. Per germline, CDR1 DFQATT and CDR2 SNEGSKA (reference sequence). V lost 6 bases and J lost 3; bases outside the gene matches: 7. The CDR3 has 14 residues. DNA for the CDR3: TGCAGTGCGATTGGGACTAGCGGAAACTACGAGCAGTACTTC. Its translation is CSAIGTSGNYEQYF.

The sample holds a few counts of this clonotype. The chain has TRBV7-9 and TRBJ1-2; no definite D call. With 1 base removed from V and 3 bases from J, the gap between germline ends came to 15 bases. The CDR3 consists of 16 residues. Germline V CDR1 and CDR2: SEHNR, FQNEAQ (reference sequence). The CDR3 nucleotides read TGTGCCAGCAGCTTAGTAGAAGGCAAGCCCTACTATGGCTACACCTTC. Translated: CASSLVEGKPYYGYTF.

The rearrangement uses TRBV2 and TRBJ2-1; D remains unclear. The CDR3 contains 14 residues. The V gene's germline CDR1 is SNHLY and CDR2 FYNNEI. V was pared by 11 bases and J by 4 bases, with 18 bases between. CDR3 coding DNA: TGTGCCTGTCCGCACACAACCCGTTACAATGAGCAGTTCTTC. Translated, it gives CACPHTTRYNEQFF. Full variable domain (outside the CDR3, taken from reference TRBV2 and TRBJ2-1): EPEVTQTPSHQVTQMGQEVILRCVPISNHLYFYWYRQILGQKVEFLVSFYNNEISEKSEIFDDQFSVERPDGSNFTLKIRSTKLEDSAMYFCACPHTTRYNEQFFGPGTRLTVL.

J is TRBJ1-5 and V is TRBV6-1, with D hard to call. Trimming left V 5 bases short and J 6 bases short, with 11 bases between. The CDR3 has 13 amino acids. Germline V gene sequence: CDR1 MNHNS, CDR2 SASEGT. CDR3 bases: TGTGCCAGCAGTCGAGAGTCAGGTCAGCCCCAGCATTTT. This translates into CASSRESGQPQHF.

This clonotype was recorded a few times. This sequence joins TRBV6-4 and TRBJ2-1; TRBD2 aligns across 7 bases. Germline lookup yields CDR1 MRHNA and CDR2 SNTAGT. J was trimmed by 4 bases and V by 3 bases; bases with no gene match: 9. The CDR3 covers 16 residues. This CDR3 reads CASSEGVGGPYNEQFF. In DNA, the CDR3 is TGTGCCAGCAGTGAAGGAGTGGGAGGGCCTTACAATGAGCAGTTCTTC.

This clonotype has more than one count but fewer than ten. The CDR3: CASSLIGTQYF. CDR3 bases: TGTGCCAGCAGCTTGATTGGGACCCAGTACTTC. The genes are TRBV11-2 and TRBJ2-5, with D unresolved. With 3 bases removed from V and 7 bases from J, the gap between germline ends came to 6 bases. The CDR3 covers 11 residues. Germline CDR1 SGHAT, CDR2 FQNNGV.

This clonotype was detected only once. V gene TRBV5-1 combines with J gene TRBJ2-3, with TRBD2 as a possible D gene (6 bases). CDR3 length: 13 residues. Trimming pared 3 bases from V and 3 bases from J, leaving 8 bases between. In germline, CDR1 is SGHRS, CDR2 YFSETQ. In DNA form, the CDR3 reads TGCGCCAGCAGCTCGACTAGGACAGATACGCAGTATTTT. Translated: CASSSTRTDTQYF.

CDR3 in DNA: TGCGCCAGCAGCCAGGGACTGGGACAGGGGGTAGATCAGCCCCAGCATTTT. This codes for CASSQGLGQGVDQPQHF. This chain connects TRBV4-1 to TRBJ1-5; TRBD1 aligns across 11 bases. This CDR3 region has 17 residues. With 3 bases clipped from V and 5 bases from J, the junction kept 9 bases outside the gene matches. CDR1 MGHRA and CDR2 YSYEKL come from the germline V gene.

The chain employs TRBV7-9 and TRBJ1-1; D ambiguous. The V end lost 5 bases, the J end lost 11 bases, and 18 bases lay between the germline ends. The CDR3 spans 13 residues. Germline V CDR1 and CDR2: SEHNR, FQNEAQ (reference sequence). CDR3 nucleotide sequence: TGTGCCAGCAGCCCCGGCCGTCGTATTGGGGCTTTCTTT. This sequence encodes CASSPGRRIGAFF.

The CDR3 DNA is TGTGCCAGCAAAAATCCGGGAGGCTCAGATCAGCCCCAGCATTTT. It is translated as CASKNPGGSDQPQHF. The chain employs TRBV6-2 or TRBV6-3 and TRBJ1-5; D ambiguous. In germline, CDR1 is MNHEY, CDR2 SVGEGT. V was cut by 7 bases and J by 5 bases, with 18 bases left in between. This CDR3 has 15 residues.

The rearrangement joins TRBV29-1 to TRBJ2-2, with 12 bases matching TRBD1. With V trimmed by 3 bases and J by 7 bases, 3 bases remained unmatched. Germline V gene lookup returns CDR1 SQVTM and CDR2 ANQGSEA. CDR3 length: 14 amino acids. The chain's CDR3 is CSVEGQGAIGELFF. In nucleotides, the CDR3 is TGCAGCGTTGAGGGACAGGGGGCGATCGGGGAGCTGTTTTTT.

The rearrangement uses TRBV7-9 and TRBJ2-1, with 10 positions matching TRBD2. CDR3 size: 16 residues. After removal of 2 bases from V and 7 bases from J, the junction contained 8 bases not matched to a gene. Germline-derived CDR1 and CDR2 are SEHNR and FQNEAQ (reference sequence). In DNA, the CDR3 is TGTGCCAGCAGCTTAAAGAGAGCGGGAGGGCCTAATGAGCAGTTCTTC. It codes for CASSLKRAGGPNEQFF. The full variable domain, its missing parts supplied by reference TRBV7-9 and TRBJ2-1, is DTGVSQNPRHKITKRGQNVTFRCDPISEHNRLYWYRQTLGQGPEFLTYFQNEAQLEKSRLLSDRFSAERPKGSFSTLEIQRTEQGDSAMYLCASSLKRAGGPNEQFFGPGTRLTVL.

The chain is built from TRBV20-1 and TRBJ2-6; 12 bases fit TRBD1. Germline CDR1 reads DFQATT; CDR2 reads SNEGSKA (reference sequence). The CDR3 runs 15 residues. The V and J ends lost 6 bases and 6 bases, in that order; junction bases with no gene match: 6. The DNA of the CDR3 is TGCAGTGCGGGGGACAGGGGGCAATCGGCCAACGTCCTGACTTTC. Amino acids: CSAGDRGQSANVLTF.

This sequence joins TRBV4-1 and TRBJ2-5; D not certain. From germline, CDR1 is MGHRA and CDR2 YSYEKL. The ends were cut back, 0 bases at V and 3 bases at J, with 8 bases in the middle. The CDR3 contains 14 residues. Written as DNA, the CDR3 is TGCGCCAGCAGCCAAGATCGGTGGGAAGAGACCCAGTACTTC. Translation gives CASSQDRWEETQYF.